Below, one T cell receptor (beta chain) is given with its context. What it binds is unknown. Within the sample, other DNA sequences also encode this same CDR3. This sample stems from a study of shared clonotypes between healthy human individuals. At the level of the study: Each donor contributed plates that comprised three CD4 naive, three CD4 memory, two CD8 naive and one CD8 memory. General study results and limits: Investigators collected only blood, and repertoires in tissues likely differ.

Using immunoSEQ multiplex PCR, the repertoire was profiled, and TCRdb retains in-frame clones only, with some absent. The sample includes 1.5 million to 2.5 million clones, about 94% of them seen just once. Trimming stripped 0 bases from V and 6 bases from J, with 6 bases between. In germline, CDR1 is GTSNPN, CDR2 SVGIG (reference sequence). The CDR3 has 12 amino acids. Terminally differentiated effector memory CD45RA+ cells were left out of the naive CD8 fraction, which was CD45RO-negative and positively selected for CCR7. The healthy adult donors were HIV-negative and reported no recent acute infections or vaccinations.

V and J are TRBV30 and TRBJ2-1, with D uncertain. The sample taken for sequencing was naive CD8+ T cells sorted from blood. This receptor was obtained from a man between 18 and 29 years old in good health. The CDR3 reads CAWSVGSNEQFF. The CDR3 nucleotides read TGTGCCTGGAGTGTAGGCAGCAATGAGCAGTTCTTC.